The clone carrying this T cell receptor (beta chain) was observed a few times. What it binds is unknown. Two oligonucleotides, mixed equimolar, formed the beta constant-region primer covering TRBC1 and TRBC2. TCRdb recomputed calls from the UMI-ligation and nested PCR reads with MiXCR, one row per CDR3 protein. The top ten hold 0.75% to 0.95% of the sample, which has about 80,000 distinct CDR3 sequences, 10% to 15% seen once. This entry belongs to a study of naive and memory T cell subsets. The CDR3 totals 14 residues. The V end was cut by 5 bases, the J end by 2 bases, with 11 bases between. Germline V CDR1 and CDR2: MDHEN, SYDVKM. CMV status came from CD4+ IFNgamma after overnight CMV lysate stimulation. After CD4 positive bead selection, the CD4-negative fraction gave CD8 T cells. Findings of the study overall: In CD4 and CD8 cells, diversity dropped from naive through EMRA.

Specimen: central memory CD4+ T cells from blood. The sequence came from a human donor in good health. V usage is TRBV28 and J usage is TRBJ2-3; D uncertain. CDR3 region: CASSPISDTDTQYF. CDR3 DNA sequence: TGTGCCAGCAGTCCTATATCCGACACAGATACGCAGTATTTT.